Listed below are T cell receptor beta chains from one sample, sequenced in a study of naive and memory T cell subsets. One entry per CDR3 protein results from TCRdb running MiXCR on the UMI-ligation and nested PCR reads. The sample includes tens of thousands of distinct CDR3 sequences, roughly 7% of them seen just once. The specimen sequenced was central memory CD4+ T cells from blood. Receptors were obtained from a human donor in good health. Both conserved end residues are part of each CDR3. Fields, in order: V gene, CDR3 protein.

v_gene: TRBV6-2/TRBV6-3
CDR3aa: CASRGDSQETQYF

v_gene: TRBV20-1
CDR3aa: CSAGPGAMNTEAFF

v_gene: TRBV30
CDR3aa: CAWSVAGTLKAFF

v_gene: TRBV4-3
CDR3aa: CASSQGTGGNYGYTF

v_gene: TRBV10-3
CDR3aa: CAISELGQGNIQYF

v_gene: TRBV2
CDR3aa: CASSVDGGSEAFF

v_gene: TRBV5-1
CDR3aa: CASSPGDSLSTDTQYF

v_gene: TRBV4-2
CDR3aa: CASSQQKGEETQYF

v_gene: TRBV29-1
CDR3aa: CSVGQGGYGNEQFF

v_gene: TRBV7-3
CDR3aa: CASSLAARDTQYF

v_gene: TRBV24-1
CDR3aa: CATSANGGNYGYTF

v_gene: TRBV7-2
CDR3aa: CASSPPGRAGEQYF

v_gene: TRBV4-3
CDR3aa: CASSQGHLQYF

v_gene: TRBV4-1
CDR3aa: CASSTGGNEQFF

v_gene: TRBV28
CDR3aa: CASSLDPNYGYTF

v_gene: TRBV4-3
CDR3aa: CASSQGTPGAGTTDTQYF

v_gene: TRBV12-3/TRBV12-4
CDR3aa: CASSFQGNSGKNIQYF

v_gene: TRBV29-1
CDR3aa: CSVEDDQRGFTDTQYF

v_gene: TRBV20-1
CDR3aa: CSARDSHDRDPYF

v_gene: TRBV12-3/TRBV12-4
CDR3aa: CASSLGQGAGEKLFF

v_gene: TRBV18
CDR3aa: CASSPPTTGGYGYTF

v_gene: TRBV7-2
CDR3aa: CASSRQLMNTEAFF

v_gene: TRBV3-1
CDR3aa: CASSPRGQNTEAFF

v_gene: TRBV14
CDR3aa: CASSQTPQGARQPQHF

v_gene: TRBV20-1
CDR3aa: CSAGGGTGNTEAFF

v_gene: TRBV3-1
CDR3aa: CASSRQGNVNEQFF

v_gene: TRBV3-1
CDR3aa: CASSRSQGYGYTF

v_gene: TRBV6-6
CDR3aa: CASSYGSGGTDTQYF

v_gene: TRBV10-3
CDR3aa: CAISPGGHSYEQYF

v_gene: TRBV15
CDR3aa: CATSRAQRGGLNEQFF

v_gene: TRBV12-3/TRBV12-4
CDR3aa: CASSLDSGIPDEQYF

v_gene: TRBV7-8
CDR3aa: CASSPTGRAMEGYGYTF

v_gene: TRBV6-1
CDR3aa: CASSVRDRGLTEAFF

v_gene: TRBV30
CDR3aa: CAWIKTDSGNTIYF

v_gene: TRBV20-1
CDR3aa: CSARGTAFGTYEQYF

v_gene: TRBV4-3
CDR3aa: CASSQGGTSNQYF

v_gene: TRBV7-2
CDR3aa: CASLGEGPGYTF

v_gene: TRBV10-3
CDR3aa: CAISEPDQAGVFF

v_gene: TRBV6-2/TRBV6-3
CDR3aa: CASHRAGGYNEQFF

v_gene: TRBV6-6
CDR3aa: CASSTDGENQPQHF

v_gene: TRBV6-5
CDR3aa: CASSVDRRSRDEQFF

v_gene: TRBV30
CDR3aa: CAWTSNTYGYTF

v_gene: TRBV20-1
CDR3aa: CSARAKGGHYGYTF

v_gene: TRBV20-1
CDR3aa: CSARAQEGLQYF

v_gene: TRBV20-1
CDR3aa: CSANQGNTGELFF

v_gene: TRBV7-2
CDR3aa: CASSVREGLYGYTF

v_gene: TRBV6-6
CDR3aa: CASSYSIRAGLNGYTF

v_gene: TRBV3-1
CDR3aa: CASRPGLAGDYEQYF

v_gene: TRBV5-5
CDR3aa: CASSSVGRGYTEAFF

v_gene: TRBV7-8
CDR3aa: CASSLRDHRETQYF

v_gene: TRBV19
CDR3aa: CASSIVTGPLREQYF

v_gene: TRBV21-1
CDR3aa: CASSKEWPGDTQYF